The 31 T cell receptor beta chains given below trace back to one sample, sequenced in a study of T cell repertoires in cytomegalovirus infection. TCRdb processed the reads anew with MiXCR; each CDR3 protein has one entry. Of hundreds of thousands of distinct CDR3 sequences listed, roughly 15% are singletons. Sequencing was carried out using PBMCs. These TCRs come from a human donor in good health (CMV status not recorded). Some clones in this sample may be carry-over from other donors' samples.

This clonotype was found a few times. The V and J genes are TRBV4-2 and TRBJ2-7; D remains ambiguous. This CDR3 is 14 amino acids long. Germline CDR1 and CDR2: LGHNA and YNFKEQ. Trimming left V 0 bases short and J 3 bases short, with 9 bases between. The DNA of the CDR3 is TGTGCCAGCAGCCAAGATGTCGTGGGCTACGAGCAGTACTTC. Translating it yields CASSQDVVGYEQYF.

The chain joins TRBV4-2 to TRBJ2-1; a possible D gene is TRBD2 (5 bases). V lost 1 base to trimming and J lost 12 bases, with 10 bases between them. In germline, CDR1 is LGHNA, CDR2 YNFKEQ. The CDR3 covers 12 residues. The CDR3: CASSQVRDWQFF. The CDR3 DNA is TGTGCCAGCAGCCAAGTCCGGGATTGGCAGTTCTTC.

This clonotype was recorded many times. V usage is TRBV12-3 or TRBV12-4 and J usage is TRBJ1-5; 8 nucleotides agree with TRBD1. J was trimmed by 4 bases and V by 1 base; bases with no gene match: 3. The CDR3 covers 15 residues. The CDR3 DNA is TGTGCCAGCAGTTTAGAACAGGGGGGGAATCAGCCCCAGCATTTT. Translating it yields CASSLEQGGNQPQHF.

The chain carries TRBV6-2 or TRBV6-3 and TRBJ2-4, with 7 bases lining up with TRBD1. Germline CDR1 MNHEY, CDR2 SVGEGT. The CDR3 is 14 amino acids. V was clipped by 0 bases and J by 4 bases; unmatched bases: 0. This CDR3 is CASSYSQGKNIQYF. The CDR3 DNA reads as TGTGCCAGCAGTTACTCACAGGGGAAAAACATTCAGTACTTC.

The table lists this clonotype with many counts. The chain carries TRBV7-3 and TRBJ2-3; 9 bases match TRBD1. J was trimmed by 5 bases and V by 5 bases; bases with no gene match: 5. This CDR3 has 14 amino acids. Germline assignment: CDR1 SGHTA and CDR2 FQGTGA. CDR3: CASSQGQGGDTQYF. The DNA for the CDR3 is TGTGCCAGCAGCCAGGGACAGGGTGGAGATACGCAGTATTTT.

This clonotype has just a few counts. The gene calls are TRBV2 and TRBJ2-3, with 9 bases that match TRBD2. This CDR3 comprises 15 residues. Germline values: CDR1 SNHLY, CDR2 FYNNEI. The V segment lost 7 bases and the J segment 5 bases; nucleotides outside the gene matches: 10. Here the CDR3 reads CASTWGAGGQDTQYF. Written as DNA, the CDR3 is TGTGCCAGCACCTGGGGGGCGGGGGGGCAAGATACGCAGTATTTT.

The V call is TRBV20-1, the J call TRBJ2-7; 9 nucleotides match TRBD1. Losses at the gene ends were 6 bases for V and 7 bases for J; bases not matched to a gene: 16. Germline V lookup: CDR1 DFQATT, CDR2 SNEGSKA (reference sequence). The CDR3 extends over 15 amino acids. For the CDR3, the DNA is TGCAGTGCGCAGGACCCGGGACAGGGTATGGAAGAGCAGTACTTC. This gives the protein CSAQDPGQGMEEQYF.

The genes are TRBV5-4 and TRBJ1-1, with D tentatively TRBD1 (6 bases). CDR3 length: 14 amino acids. Germline CDR1 is SGHNT and CDR2 is YYREEE (reference sequence). The ends were cut back, 4 bases at V and 2 bases at J, with 12 bases in the middle. CDR3 protein: CASSPDSGNTEAFF. Written as DNA, the CDR3 is TGTGCCAGCAGCCCGGACAGTGGAAACACTGAAGCTTTCTTT.

This clonotype was detected ten times or more. The J gene is TRBJ2-7, the V gene TRBV2; D unclear. The CDR3 covers 14 residues. Germline loops: CDR1 SNHLY, CDR2 FYNNEI. V dropped 3 bases and J dropped 2 bases, with 11 bases sitting between them. The DNA of the CDR3 is TGTGCCAGCAGTGAGGGAAGTAATCCCTACGAGCAGTACTTC. It specifies CASSEGSNPYEQYF.

There are a few counts of this clonotype. The J gene is TRBJ2-7, the V gene TRBV20-1; D unresolved. The CDR3 runs 12 residues. The germline V and J ends were trimmed by 1 base and 0 bases, with 4 bases remaining between them. Germline V lookup: CDR1 DFQATT, CDR2 SNEGSKA (reference sequence). As DNA, the CDR3 is TGCAGTGCTAGAGTCCACTCCTACGAGCAGTACTTC. Translation: CSARVHSYEQYF.

This clonotype occurred many times. V and J are TRBV27 and TRBJ1-5; D remains unclear. The CDR3 consists of 15 residues. Trimming pared 6 bases from V and 0 bases from J, leaving 12 bases between. Germline-derived CDR1 and CDR2 are MNHEY and SMNVEV (reference sequence). As DNA, the CDR3 is TGTGCCAGCAGCTTAAGCGGCGGTAGCAATCAGCCCCAGCATTTT. This encodes CASSLSGGSNQPQHF.

On this clonotype: This likely comes from a read error, as the CDR3 has no conserved phenylalanine or tryptophan at its end. The limits of the CDR3 on the DNA are not certain, so only TCRdb's listed CDR3 is given. The chain combines TRBV2 with TRBJ2-3; TRBD1, the table's D call, was not compared with the DNA. With termini counted, the CDR3 has 15 amino acids. In germline, CDR1 is SNHLY, CDR2 FYNNEI. The chain's CDR3 is CASSREVRGRYDFGP.

This sequence joins TRBV7-3 and TRBJ2-1; D gene ambiguous. The CDR3 contains 12 residues. V gave up 0 bases and J gave up 7 bases, with 4 bases separating them. CDR1 and CDR2 from the germline V gene are SGHTA and FQGTGA. The CDR3 coding sequence is TGTGCCAGCAGCTTAACGGGAAATGAGCAGTTCTTC. Its protein product is CASSLTGNEQFF.

In its sample, this clonotype was seen many times. The chain recombines TRBV7-2 with TRBJ1-6, with D maybe TRBD1 (5 bases). This CDR3 has 15 residues. V was cut by 1 base and J by 5 bases, with 9 bases left in between. Germline V gives CDR1 SGHTA, CDR2 FQGNSA. CDR3 DNA sequence: TGTGCCAGCAGCTTAGGCAGGGCCGATAATTCACCCCTCCACTTT. It codes for CASSLGRADNSPLHF. The whole variable domain, remainder taken from reference TRBV7-2 and TRBJ1-6, is GAGVSQSPSNKVTEKGKDVELRCDPISGHTALYWYRQSLGQGLEFLIYFQGNSAPDKSGLPSDRFSAERTGGSVSTLTIQRTQQEDSAVYLCASSLGRADNSPLHFGNGTRLTVT.

This clonotype was found many times. This sequence joins TRBV7-2 and TRBJ1-1, with D perhaps matching TRBD1 (6 bases). The germline CDR1 and CDR2 sequences are SGHTA and FQGNSA. The CDR3 is made up of 13 amino acids. Between the trimmed V and J ends, which lost 6 bases and 4 bases, there was a span of 12 bases. The CDR3 spells CASRLGGATEAFF. CDR3 in DNA: TGTGCCAGCAGACTAGGGGGGGCCACTGAAGCTTTCTTT. Full variable domain (rest looked up from reference TRBV7-2 and TRBJ1-1): GAGVSQSPSNKVTEKGKDVELRCDPISGHTALYWYRQSLGQGLEFLIYFQGNSAPDKSGLPSDRFSAERTGGSVSTLTIQRTQQEDSAVYLCASRLGGATEAFFGQGTRLTVV.

This clonotype was recorded at least ten times. The rearrangement links TRBV7-2 to TRBJ2-5, with a possible D match to TRBD1 (6 bases). The CDR3 has 14 residues. Germline CDR1 SGHTA, CDR2 FQGNSA. V was shortened by 4 bases and J by 4 bases, with 13 bases between the two germline ends. CDR3 nucleotide sequence: TGTGCCAGCAGCTCTAGTAGGGGGATAGAGACCCAGTACTTC. This encodes CASSSSRGIETQYF.

In its sample, this clonotype was seen many times. The V gene is TRBV19, the J gene TRBJ1-2, with 7 positions matching TRBD1. The V and J ends lost 7 bases and 2 bases, in that order; junction bases with no gene match: 4. Germline values: CDR1 LNHDA, CDR2 SQIVND (reference sequence). The CDR3 is 13 amino acids. In DNA form, the CDR3 reads TGTGCCAGTATGAAGGGACAGAACTATGGCTACACCTTC. Its protein product is CASMKGQNYGYTF.

The rearrangement links TRBV5-8 to TRBJ2-7; D not resolved. V was trimmed by 1 base and J by 4 bases, leaving 27 bases between them. This CDR3 is built from 19 residues. The germline CDR1 and CDR2 sequences are SGHTS and YDEGEE. The CDR3 here is CASSLYFYPGSEIFYEQYF. For the CDR3, the DNA is TGTGCCAGCAGCTTGTATTTCTACCCAGGCAGCGAAATTTTTTACGAGCAGTACTTC.

This clonotype came up many times. This chain links TRBV5-1 with TRBJ1-2, with 8 bases that match TRBD1. V shed 4 bases, J shed 8 bases, and the junction held 10 bases outside the gene matches. Germline V gene sequence: CDR1 SGHRS, CDR2 YFSETQ. This CDR3 has 14 residues. CDR3 in amino acids: CASSGSGTGGGYTF. CDR3 DNA sequence: TGCGCCAGCAGCGGTTCCGGGACAGGAGGGGGCTACACCTTC.

This clonotype was recorded a few times. J is TRBJ1-6 and V is TRBV20-1, with a possible D match to TRBD1 (6 bases). The CDR3 consists of 15 residues. V lost 3 bases, J lost 0 bases, and 9 bases lay in between. Germline V CDR1 and CDR2: DFQATT, SNEGSKA (reference sequence). CDR3 sequence: CSARDSSSYNSPLHF. DNA for the CDR3: TGCAGTGCTAGGGACAGCAGCTCCTATAATTCACCCCTCCACTTT.

V and J are TRBV5-1 and TRBJ2-7; D possibly corresponds to TRBD1 (5 bases). This CDR3 is built from 14 residues. V was trimmed by 0 bases and J by 3 bases, leaving 10 bases between them. Germline V gene lookup returns CDR1 SGHRS and CDR2 YFSETQ. The CDR3 loop is CASSLDSQGYEQYF. As DNA, the CDR3 is TGCGCCAGCAGCTTGGATTCGCAGGGCTACGAGCAGTACTTC.

This clonotype was seen a few times. This chain connects TRBV6-6 to TRBJ1-1; D is possibly TRBD1 (5 bases). Germline CDR1 and CDR2: MNHNY and SVGAGI (reference sequence). Trimming took off 6 bases at V and 5 bases at J, with 19 bases between the two ends. The CDR3 runs to 15 residues. The CDR3 bases are TGTGCCAGCAGCCGGGGTAGGGGATTGGGTACTGAAGCTTTCTTT. The encoded protein is CASSRGRGLGTEAFF.

The chain couples TRBV28 to TRBJ2-7; possibly TRBD2 for D (6 bases). The V gene lost 6 bases and the J gene lost 2 bases, with 17 bases spanning the gap. This CDR3 has 15 residues. Germline loops: CDR1 MDHEN, CDR2 SYDVKM. DNA of the CDR3: TGTGCCAGCAGGTTGGTAGGCGGGGAGCCCTACGAGCAGTACTTC. This codes for CASRLVGGEPYEQYF.

This clonotype was seen repeatedly, ten times or more. CDR3 region: CASSLLLAGAGGTQYF. The CDR3 bases are TGTGCCAGCAGCTTACTGCTAGCGGGGGCCGGAGGGACCCAGTACTTC. The chain links TRBV7-2 to TRBJ2-5, with 10 bases lining up with TRBD2. CDR1 is SGHTA and CDR2 is FQGNSA in the germline V gene. After removal of 2 bases from V and 7 bases from J, the junction contained 10 bases not matched to a gene. This CDR3 contains 16 residues.

The V gene is TRBV6-5, the J gene TRBJ1-3; 9 nucleotides match TRBD1. V shed 1 base, J shed 0 bases, and the junction held 4 bases outside the gene matches. Germline V lookup: CDR1 MNHEY, CDR2 SVGAGI. This CDR3 has 17 amino acids. CDR3 nucleotide sequence: TGTGCCAGCAGTTACTTCGAACAGGGGGCCTCTGGAAACACCATATATTTT. It specifies CASSYFEQGASGNTIYF.

This clonotype was counted many times. This sequence joins TRBV6-5 and TRBJ2-7, with D hard to call. CDR3 length: 15 residues. Germline CDR1 MNHEY, CDR2 SVGAGI. V shed 0 bases and J shed 4 bases, with 13 bases lying between them. The DNA for the CDR3 is TGTGCCAGCAGTTACTCGGGCAGATGGCGATACGAGCAGTACTTC. Residues: CASSYSGRWRYEQYF.

This clonotype was seen ten or more times. CDR3 in amino acids: CASSSSLTGNTIYF. CDR3 sequence (DNA): TGTGCCAGCAGCTCCTCTCTCACTGGAAACACCATATATTTT. V usage is TRBV7-2 and J usage is TRBJ1-3; D is uncertain. The CDR3 runs to 14 residues. Trimming stripped 4 bases from V and 2 bases from J, with 9 bases between. Germline CDR1 is SGHTA and CDR2 is FQGNSA.

The J gene is TRBJ1-2, the V gene TRBV28; D possibly corresponds to TRBD1 (6 bases). Germline-derived CDR1 and CDR2 are MDHEN and SYDVKM. This CDR3 contains 15 residues. V was cut by 4 bases and J by 3 bases, with 15 bases left in between. CDR3 in amino acids: CASSSPRTGHYGYTF. The CDR3 region has the DNA TGTGCCAGCAGTTCTCCGCGCACAGGGCACTATGGCTACACCTTC.

The V and J genes are TRBV24-1 and TRBJ1-6; D is possibly TRBD1 (5 bases). Trimming took 2 bases from V and 7 from J, leaving 11 bases between them. The CDR3 is 15 residues long. Germline V CDR1 and CDR2: KGHDR, SFDVKD. The CDR3 coding sequence is TGTGCCACCAGTGATTCAGGGAGATGGAATTCACCCCTCCACTTT. Translation: CATSDSGRWNSPLHF.

The chain links TRBV28 to TRBJ2-1; 11 bases agree with TRBD2. The germline gives CDR1 MDHEN, CDR2 SYDVKM. Trimming at V came to 1 base and at J to 0 bases, leaving 2 bases not matched to a gene. The CDR3 contains 17 residues. CDR3 amino acids: CASSLFSGGASYNEQFF. CDR3 DNA sequence: TGTGCCAGCAGTTTATTTAGCGGGGGGGCCTCCTACAATGAGCAGTTCTTC.

The CDR3 DNA follows: TGTGCCAGCAGTCAGACTAGCGGGGGGGCCAGTGTCGCCGGGGAGCTGTTTTTT. Translation gives CASSQTSGGASVAGELFF. The rearrangement links TRBV12-3 or TRBV12-4 to TRBJ2-2; TRBD2 agrees at 14 bases. CDR3 size: 18 residues. V lost 5 bases to trimming and J lost 6 bases; unmatched junction nucleotides: 11.